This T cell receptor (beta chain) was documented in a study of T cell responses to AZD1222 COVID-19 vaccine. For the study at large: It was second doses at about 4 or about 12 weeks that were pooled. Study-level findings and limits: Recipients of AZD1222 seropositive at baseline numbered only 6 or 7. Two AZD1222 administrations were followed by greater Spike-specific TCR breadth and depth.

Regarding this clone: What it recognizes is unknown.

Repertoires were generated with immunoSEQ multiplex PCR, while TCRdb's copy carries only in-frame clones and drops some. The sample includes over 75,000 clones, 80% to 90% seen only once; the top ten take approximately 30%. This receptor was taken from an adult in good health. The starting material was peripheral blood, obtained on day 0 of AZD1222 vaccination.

In nucleotides, the CDR3 is TGTGCCAGCAGCGGCCCTAGCGGGACGCCGACCTACGAGCAGTACTTC. Residues: CASSGPSGTPTYEQYF. The chain combines TRBV9 with TRBJ2-7, with 9 bases aligning to TRBD2. This CDR3 contains 16 residues. CDR1 is SGDLS and CDR2 is YYNGEE in the germline V gene. Trimming cost V 3 bases and J 2 bases; bases outside gene matches: 9.